The 6 T cell receptor beta chains below all came from one sample that was sequenced in a study of beta chain features in type 1 diabetes. What was sequenced were expressed TCRB transcripts, since all of the isolated RNA had been reverse transcribed. Clones were sequenced by immunoSEQ multiplex PCR, and TCRdb holds only the in-frame ones, with some missing. The sample yields about 140,000 clones, roughly 9.3% seen once. Sample: central memory CD4+ T cells from blood. Receptors originate from a woman in her thirties or forties in good health.

The chain has TRBV19 and TRBJ2-3; the D is unclear. CDR1 is LNHDA, CDR2 SQIVND, per germline (reference sequence). V lost 3 bases and J 11 bases, leaving 18 bases between the germline ends. CDR3 length: 14 residues. CDR3 protein: CASSIGPASSEQYF. Written as DNA, the CDR3 is TGTGCCAGTAGTATTGGGCCAGCCAGTTCCGAGCAGTATTTT.

The chain employs TRBV7-8 and TRBJ1-5; unclear D gene. Germline V gene data show CDR1 as SGHVS and CDR2 as FQNEAQ. The CDR3 runs 15 residues. The V end was cut by 5 bases, the J end by 0 bases, with 11 bases between. As DNA, the CDR3 is TGTGCCAGCAGCCCAATGGCAGATAGCAATCAGCCCCAGCATTTT. Translating it yields CASSPMADSNQPQHF.

The chain uses TRBV27 and TRBJ2-2; D unclear. The V and J ends lost 7 bases and 1 base respectively, with 10 bases between them. The CDR3 is 14 residues long. The germline CDR1 and CDR2 sequences are MNHEY and SMNVEV (reference sequence). The CDR3 DNA follows: TGTGCCAGCATGTGGGCAGGGAACACCGGGGAGCTGTTTTTT. It specifies CASMWAGNTGELFF.

V and J are TRBV21-1 and TRBJ1-3; TRBD1 is taken as the D call from the table, unchecked against the DNA. TRBV21-1 is assigned pseudogene status. The CDR3 has 16 residues. The CDR3 here is CASSSRDRDGGNTIYF. The CDR3 DNA follows: TGTGCCAGCTCGTCCCGGGACAGGGATGGCGGAAACACCATATATTTT.

The sample holds a few counts of this clone. This chain connects TRBV2 to TRBJ2-3; 8 bases line up with TRBD2. The germline V gene has CDR1 SNHLY and CDR2 FYNNEI. The CDR3 is 16 residues long. The V segment lost 0 bases and the J segment 5 bases; nucleotides outside the gene matches: 7. The CDR3: CASSEARGLAGDTQYF. The CDR3 DNA sequence: TGTGCCAGCAGTGAAGCCCGCGGACTAGCCGGAGATACGCAGTATTTT.

This clone was counted only a few times. DNA for the CDR3: TGTGCCAGCTCACCCTTTCAGGGGGGTGATTCACCCCTCCACTTT. Protein: CASSPFQGGDSPLHF. The chain recombines TRBV18 with TRBJ1-6; 7 bases are a match to TRBD1. Germline CDR1 KGHSH, CDR2 LQKENI. The junction had 7 bases not matched to a gene; V was cut back by 3 bases and J by 8 bases. The CDR3 covers 15 residues.